This T cell receptor beta chain was obtained from a study of T cells expressing NK-cell markers. Study-level background: Serological testing identified most of the eight sequenced donors as HCMV-seropositive and one as seronegative.

Germline V gene lookup returns CDR1 MNHEY and CDR2 SMNVEV (reference sequence). The CDR3 contains 15 residues. TCRdb reprocessed the 5' RACE reads and keeps a single row for each CDR3 protein, giving no DNA. In all, the sample yields 150,000 or so distinct CDR3 sequences. This receptor was taken from a woman in her forties or fifties in good health. The rearrangement links TRBV27 to TRBJ1-5; the TRBD1 assignment by TCRdb is unverifiable without DNA. Sequenced material: blood T cells: a sorted CD56 or NKG2C T cell subset, CD4+ or CD8+ T cells, or bulk PBMC T cells (not recorded which). CDR3 residues: CASRGRTGDNQPQHF.